The 27 T cell receptor beta chains given below trace back to one sample, sequenced in a study of low-dose radiotherapy and immunotherapy resistance in tumors. Primers targeting TRAV and TRBV primed first-strand cDNA, covering alpha and beta chains. The TCRs were subjected to amplification over approximately 20 PCR cycles employing a constant-region primer in conjunction with a V-primer adapter. TCRdb processed the reads anew with MiXCR; each CDR3 protein has one entry. The sample yields approximately 11,000 distinct CDR3 sequences, approximately 51% seen once. The receptors here all came from a human donor with advanced metastatic prostate, ovarian, gallbladder or colorectal cancer (not recorded which). This table probably holds off-target reads from a library built for another chain.

In its sample, this clonotype was seen once. This chain uses TRBV10-3 with TRBJ2-7; unclear D gene. V lost 0 bases and J lost 1, with 7 bases in between. The CDR3 runs 14 residues. Looked up from germline, CDR1 is ENHRY and CDR2 is SYGVKD. The chain's CDR3 is CAISESTGSYEQYF. The CDR3 coding sequence is TGTGCCATCAGTGAGTCGACGGGTTCCTACGAGCAGTACTTC.

The gene calls are TRBV3-1 and TRBJ2-3; D is undetermined. The CDR3 length is 12 residues. Per the germline V gene, CDR1 is LGHDT and CDR2 is YNNKEL (reference sequence). V lost 1 base and J lost 6, with 5 bases in between. As DNA, the CDR3 is TGTGCCAGCAGCCAAGTGGTGGATACGCAGTATTTT. The encoded protein is CASSQVVDTQYF.

The J gene is TRBJ2-3, the V gene TRBV6-6; tentative D call: TRBD2 (5 bases). V was trimmed by 0 bases and J by 1 base, leaving 17 bases between them. The CDR3 length is 18 residues. Per germline, CDR1 MNHNY and CDR2 SVGAGI (reference sequence). This CDR3 is CASSYSHYVRDGTDTQYF. Written as DNA, the CDR3 is TGTGCCAGCAGTTACTCCCACTATGTCCGGGATGGCACAGATACGCAGTATTTT.

A few counts support this clonotype. The gene calls are TRBV5-1 and TRBJ2-6; D is undetermined. CDR1 and CDR2 from the germline V gene are SGHRS and YFSETQ. This CDR3 contains 14 residues. The V gene lost 4 bases and the J gene lost 4 bases, with 9 bases spanning the gap. The CDR3 loop reads CASSLLTGANVLTF. The CDR3 DNA sequence: TGCGCCAGCAGCCTGTTGACCGGGGCCAACGTCCTGACTTTC.

This clonotype occurred a few times. This chain connects TRBV29-1 to TRBJ2-7, with D perhaps given as TRBD1 or TRBD2 (7 bases each). Looked up from germline, CDR1 is SQVTM and CDR2 is ANQGSEA. The CDR3 consists of 14 residues. Trimming took 5 bases from V and 6 from J, leaving 20 bases between them. The CDR3 spells CSVSGGGPLGEQYF. For the CDR3, the DNA is TGCAGCGTTTCAGGGGGAGGGCCTCTTGGCGAGCAGTACTTC.

The rearrangement links TRBV2 to TRBJ2-6; D possibly uses TRBD1 or TRBD2 (5 bases each). Per the germline V gene, CDR1 is SNHLY and CDR2 is FYNNEI. The V and J ends lost 4 bases and 0 bases respectively, with 13 bases between them. The CDR3 covers 17 residues. DNA of the CDR3: TGTGCCAGCAGTGGATGGGACCTCCACTCTGGGGCCAACGTCCTGACTTTC. It translates to CASSGWDLHSGANVLTF.

The chain links TRBV29-1 to TRBJ2-3; D is possibly TRBD2 (7 bases). The CDR3 runs 12 residues. The V gene lost 7 bases and the J gene lost 1 base, with 9 bases spanning the gap. Germline CDR1 and CDR2: SQVTM and ANQGSEA. As DNA, the CDR3 is TGCAGCGGGGAGGGGGGCACAGATACGCAGTATTTT. Protein sequence: CSGEGGTDTQYF.

The chain has TRBV20-1 and TRBJ2-4, with 7 nucleotides matching TRBD2. CDR3 size: 16 residues. Germline-derived CDR1 and CDR2 are DFQATT and SNEGSKA (reference sequence). Trimming removed 3 bases from V and 3 bases from J; junction bases left unmatched: 11. CDR3 sequence: CSASSSGALSKNIQYF. DNA of the CDR3: TGCAGTGCTAGTTCAAGCGGGGCGCTGAGCAAAAACATTCAGTACTTC.

Written as DNA, the CDR3 is TGCGCCAGCAGTGACGGCTCTACGAACACCGGGGAGCTGTTTTTT. As protein: CASSDGSTNTGELFF. The chain combines TRBV10-2 with TRBJ2-2; D is ambiguous. Trimming cost V 3 bases and J 0 bases, with 8 bases left between them. Germline loops: CDR1 WSHSY, CDR2 SAAADI. This CDR3 has 15 residues.

This clonotype showed up just a few times. This chain connects TRBV28 to TRBJ2-3; D unresolved. The germline gives CDR1 MDHEN, CDR2 SYDVKM. The V gene lost 3 bases and the J gene lost 1 base, with 8 bases spanning the gap. This CDR3 has 14 residues. For the CDR3, the DNA is TGTGCCAGCAGTTTTGGAGACGGCACAGATACGCAGTATTTT. This translates into CASSFGDGTDTQYF. Complete variable domain (other parts from reference TRBV28 and TRBJ2-3): DVKVTQSSRYLVKRTGEKVFLECVQDMDHENMFWYRQDPGLGLRLIYFSYDVKMKEKGDIPEGYSVSREKKERFSLILESASTNQTSMYLCASSFGDGTDTQYFGPGTRLTVL.

Notes on this clonotype: Mismatch with germline at one junction end may stem from a read error. J is TRBJ2-2 and V is TRBV12-3 or TRBV12-4, with D possibly matching TRBD1 (6 bases). CDR3 length equals 16 residues. The CDR3 loop is CASSLPRTENIGELFF. The CDR3 DNA reads as TGTGCCAGCAGTTTGCCGCGGACAGAAAACATCGGGGAGCTGTTTTTT.

This sequence joins TRBV14 and TRBJ2-1; 12 nucleotides align to TRBD1. J gave up 6 bases and V 2 bases, and 8 bases lay outside the gene matches. The V gene's germline CDR1 is SGHDN and CDR2 FVKESK. This CDR3 contains 17 residues. CDR3 residues: CASSQLPGQGALNEQFF. The CDR3 nucleotides are TGTGCCAGCAGCCAACTTCCGGGACAGGGGGCCCTCAATGAGCAGTTCTTC.

The genes are TRBV19 and TRBJ2-5, with D tentatively TRBD1 or TRBD2 (6 bases each). With 3 bases removed from V and 4 bases from J, the gap between germline ends came to 12 bases. Germline CDR1 is LNHDA and CDR2 is SQIVND (reference sequence). This CDR3 is 14 amino acids long. CDR3 DNA sequence: TGTGCCAGTAGTATCTCCGGGGGCGCAGAGACCCAGTACTTC. Translation gives CASSISGGAETQYF.

The chain joins TRBV12-3 or TRBV12-4 to TRBJ1-2; D not certain. This CDR3 has 12 residues. V lost 5 bases and J lost 3, with 7 bases in between. This CDR3 reads CASSRSDYGYTF. The CDR3 bases are TGTGCCAGCAGTAGGAGCGACTATGGCTACACCTTC.

The chain couples TRBV18 to TRBJ2-3, with D uncertain. With 2 bases removed from V and 3 bases from J, the gap between germline ends came to 3 bases. Germline assignment: CDR1 KGHSH and CDR2 LQKENI. The CDR3 is 12 amino acids. Here the CDR3 reads CASSPWTDTQYF. The CDR3 region has the DNA TGTGCCAGCTCACCATGGACAGATACGCAGTATTTT.

This clonotype was observed a single time. V and J are TRBV6-8 and TRBJ1-2, with D possibly being TRBD1 (5 bases). This CDR3 has 13 amino acids. V gave up 8 bases and J gave up 0 bases, with 10 bases separating them. CDR1 and CDR2 (germline): MNHGY, SAAAGT. The DNA for the CDR3 is TGTGCCAGCGGGGCAGGAGCTAACTATGGCTACACCTTC. Translating it yields CASGAGANYGYTF.

This clonotype was seen a handful of times. The chain couples TRBV2 to TRBJ2-7; 9 nucleotides match TRBD1. The CDR3 loop spans 16 amino acids. Germline V gene lookup returns CDR1 SNHLY and CDR2 FYNNEI. V trimming: 6 bases; J trimming: 4 bases; junction bases outside the gene matches: 13. The chain's CDR3 is CASRRSGTGSGYEQYF. DNA for the CDR3: TGTGCCAGCAGGCGTTCCGGGACAGGGAGTGGGTACGAGCAGTACTTC.

The chain couples TRBV5-1 to TRBJ2-7; D call uncertain. This CDR3 is 13 amino acids long. Trimming removed 2 bases from V and 3 bases from J, with 9 bases in between. Germline loops: CDR1 SGHRS, CDR2 YFSETQ. In DNA form, the CDR3 reads TGCGCCAGCAGCTTTGCCACCTACTACGAGCAGTACTTC. This sequence encodes CASSFATYYEQYF.

The rearrangement links TRBV29-1 to TRBJ2-1, with 8 positions matching TRBD2. The CDR3 loop spans 15 amino acids. Germline CDR1 and CDR2: SQVTM and ANQGSEA. V was clipped by 2 bases and J by 2 bases; unmatched bases: 5. The CDR3 loop reads CSVERGSGTYNEQFF. In nucleotides, the CDR3 is TGCAGCGTTGAAAGAGGTAGCGGGACCTACAATGAGCAGTTCTTC.

This clonotype came up a few times. V and J are TRBV15 and TRBJ2-5; D remains ambiguous. The CDR3 loop spans 14 amino acids. Trimming pared 3 bases from V and 2 bases from J, leaving 10 bases between. Germline lookup yields CDR1 LNHNV and CDR2 YYDKDF (reference sequence). For the CDR3, the DNA is TGTGCCACCAGCAGCGGCCCCGGGCAAGAGACCCAGTACTTC. Protein sequence: CATSSGPGQETQYF. Filled out from reference TRBV15 and TRBJ2-5, the complete variable domain reads DAMVIQNPRYQVTQFGKPVTLSCSQTLNHNVMYWYQQKSSQAPKLLFHYYDKDFNNEADTPDNFQSRRPNTSFCFLDIRSPGLGDTAMYLCATSSGPGQETQYFGPGTRLLVL.

The rearrangement joins TRBV27 to TRBJ1-2; the match to TRBD1 covers 7 bases. The CDR3 has 13 residues. J was trimmed by 2 bases and V by 5 bases; bases with no gene match: 2. CDR1 is MNHEY and CDR2 is SMNVEV in the germline V gene (reference sequence). The DNA of the CDR3 is TGTGCCAGCAGTCCAGGGGGAAACTATGGCTACACCTTC. This gives the protein CASSPGGNYGYTF.

This clonotype has more than one count but fewer than ten. The chain recombines TRBV28 with TRBJ2-1, with D hard to call. The CDR3 totals 14 residues. Germline loops: CDR1 MDHEN, CDR2 SYDVKM. V was shortened by 8 bases and J by 0 bases, with 11 bases between the two germline ends. The CDR3 DNA sequence: TGTGCCAGCCTACCTTCGAGCTCCTACAATGAGCAGTTCTTC. Amino acids: CASLPSSSYNEQFF.

This clonotype has a handful of counts. This sequence joins TRBV2 and TRBJ2-7; D gene ambiguous. Germline assignment: CDR1 SNHLY and CDR2 FYNNEI. V shed 8 bases and J shed 4 bases, with 15 bases lying between them. This CDR3 comprises 13 residues. CDR3 sequence: CASFYSYQYEQYF. In DNA, the CDR3 is TGTGCCAGCTTCTACAGCTACCAATACGAGCAGTACTTC.

The chain uses TRBV5-1 and TRBJ2-7; D is uncertain. This CDR3 contains 14 residues. Trimming removed 2 bases at V and 3 bases at J, with 12 bases between. Germline loops: CDR1 SGHRS, CDR2 YFSETQ. CDR3 amino acids: CASSLTTQGYEQYF. The DNA of the CDR3 is TGCGCCAGCAGCTTAACAACGCAAGGCTACGAGCAGTACTTC.

The chain uses TRBV6-1 and TRBJ2-1; unclear D gene. Trimming shortened V by 2 bases and J by 8 bases, and 10 bases separated the two germline ends. Germline V gene data show CDR1 as MNHNS and CDR2 as SASEGT. The CDR3 extends over 13 amino acids. CDR3 bases: TGTGCCAGCAGTGAAAGCCCGCTCGATGAGCAGTTCTTC. This codes for CASSESPLDEQFF.

V gene TRBV28 combines with J gene TRBJ1-4; the D gene is possibly TRBD1 (6 bases). With 3 bases removed from V and 7 bases from J, the gap between germline ends came to 9 bases. Germline V lookup: CDR1 MDHEN, CDR2 SYDVKM. This CDR3 spans 13 amino acids. CDR3 in amino acids: CASSFRGLEKLFF. DNA for the CDR3: TGTGCCAGCAGTTTCCGGGGGCTTGAAAAACTGTTTTTT. Complete variable domain (other parts from reference TRBV28 and TRBJ1-4): DVKVTQSSRYLVKRTGEKVFLECVQDMDHENMFWYRQDPGLGLRLIYFSYDVKMKEKGDIPEGYSVSREKKERFSLILESASTNQTSMYLCASSFRGLEKLFFGSGTQLSVL.

Only a few counts were recorded for this clonotype. The chain couples TRBV12-3 or TRBV12-4 to TRBJ2-2; D is unresolved. V lost 5 bases, J lost 0 bases, and 13 bases lay in between. The CDR3 consists of 16 residues. CDR3 coding DNA: TGTGCCAGCAGTGCTAAAGGACGGACGAACACCGGGGAGCTGTTTTTT. It specifies CASSAKGRTNTGELFF.